Detailed here is one TCR beta chain. Germline V lookup: CDR1 KGHSH, CDR2 LQKENI. The CDR3 runs to 15 residues. Trimming stripped 6 bases from V and 2 bases from J, with 14 bases between. In the original analysis: Estimates of nucleated cell counts were drawn from the amplification of reference gene primers. The repertoire was sequenced with immunoSEQ multiplex PCR; TCRdb's copy has only in-frame clones and lacks some. The DNA gave D and trimming, while V, J and clone size come from that table. The profile shows about 210,000 clones, around four fifths of them singletons. This specimen belongs to a study of blood T cell repertoires in COVID-19. Looking at the study overall: Acute and convalescent COVID-19 samples came from the United States, Italy and Spain. Nucleic acid was either cDNA or gDNA, and it came from T cells, B-cell-depleted T cells, or PBMCs.

V is TRBV18 and J is TRBJ1-3; D gene uncertain. This receptor was taken from a man aged 45-65 years with active or convalescent COVID-19. Material for sequencing was peripheral blood. The CDR3 reads CASSEVPRAGNTIYF. The DNA of the CDR3 is TGTGCCAGCTCCGAGGTCCCTCGGGCTGGAAACACCATATATTTT.